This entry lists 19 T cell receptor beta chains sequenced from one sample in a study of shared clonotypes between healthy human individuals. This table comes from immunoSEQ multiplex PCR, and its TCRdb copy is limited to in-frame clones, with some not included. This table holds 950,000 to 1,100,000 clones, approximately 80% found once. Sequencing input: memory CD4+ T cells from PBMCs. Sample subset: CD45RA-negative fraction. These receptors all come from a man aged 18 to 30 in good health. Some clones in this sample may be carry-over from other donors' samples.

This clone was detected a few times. CDR3 nucleotides: TGTGCCATCAGTGAGCAAAGAGGGAGGGGCACAGATACGCAGTATTTT. Translating gives CAISEQRGRGTDTQYF. This chain connects TRBV10-3 to TRBJ2-3, with 7 bases lining up with TRBD2. The CDR3 loop spans 16 amino acids. V trimming: 2 bases; J trimming: 1 base; junction bases outside the gene matches: 6. The V gene's germline CDR1 is ENHRY and CDR2 SYGVKD.

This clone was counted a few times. CDR3 coding DNA: TGTGCCAGCGTAGGGGGGCCCTACGAGCAGTACTTC. Amino acids: CASVGGPYEQYF. The chain links TRBV28 to TRBJ2-7, with D perhaps TRBD1 or TRBD2 (6 bases each). The CDR3 length is 12 residues. V lost 8 bases, J lost 2 bases, and 10 bases lay in between. Looked up from germline, CDR1 is MDHEN and CDR2 is SYDVKM. The entire variable domain, with the rest obtained from reference TRBV28 and TRBJ2-7, is as follows: DVKVTQSSRYLVKRTGEKVFLECVQDMDHENMFWYRQDPGLGLRLIYFSYDVKMKEKGDIPEGYSVSREKKERFSLILESASTNQTSMYLCASVGGPYEQYFGPGTRLTVT.

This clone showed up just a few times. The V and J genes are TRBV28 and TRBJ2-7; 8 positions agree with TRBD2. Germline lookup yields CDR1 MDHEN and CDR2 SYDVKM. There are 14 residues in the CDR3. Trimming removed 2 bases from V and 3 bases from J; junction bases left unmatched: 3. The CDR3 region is CASSLGTRGYEQYF. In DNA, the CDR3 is TGTGCCAGCAGTTTAGGGACTAGAGGCTACGAGCAGTACTTC.

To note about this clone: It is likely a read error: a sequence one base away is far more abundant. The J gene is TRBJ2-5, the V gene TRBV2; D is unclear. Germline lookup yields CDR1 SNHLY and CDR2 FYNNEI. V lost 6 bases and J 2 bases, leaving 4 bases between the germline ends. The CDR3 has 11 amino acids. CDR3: CASSDQETQYF. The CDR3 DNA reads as TGTGCCAGCAGCGATCAAGAGACCCAGTACTTC. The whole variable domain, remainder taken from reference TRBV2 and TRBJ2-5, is EPEVTQTPSHQVTQMGQEVILRCVPISNHLYFYWYRQILGQKVEFLVSFYNNEISEKSEIFDDQFSVERPDGSNFTLKIRSTKLEDSAMYFCASSDQETQYFGPGTRLLVL.

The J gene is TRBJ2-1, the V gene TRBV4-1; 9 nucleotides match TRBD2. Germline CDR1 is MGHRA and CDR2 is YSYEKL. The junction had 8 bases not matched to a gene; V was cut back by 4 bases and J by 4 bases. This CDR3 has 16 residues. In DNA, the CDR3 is TGCGCCAGCAGCCCCGTCCCTAGCGGGGTTTACAATGAGCAGTTCTTC. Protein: CASSPVPSGVYNEQFF.

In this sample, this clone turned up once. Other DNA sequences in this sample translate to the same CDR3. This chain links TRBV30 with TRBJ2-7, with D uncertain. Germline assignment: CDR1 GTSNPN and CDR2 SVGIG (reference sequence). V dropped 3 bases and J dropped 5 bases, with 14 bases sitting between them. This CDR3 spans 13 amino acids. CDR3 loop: CAWSVSNGHEQYF. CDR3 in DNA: TGTGCCTGGAGCGTTAGTAACGGGCACGAGCAGTACTTC.

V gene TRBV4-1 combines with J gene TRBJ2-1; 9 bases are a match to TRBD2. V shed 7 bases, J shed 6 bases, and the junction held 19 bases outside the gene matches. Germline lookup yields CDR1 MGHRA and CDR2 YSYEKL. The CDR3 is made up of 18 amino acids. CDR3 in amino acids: CASTGGRGRVPRANEQFF. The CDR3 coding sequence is TGCGCCAGCACGGGGGGTCGCGGGAGGGTCCCGAGGGCCAATGAGCAGTTCTTC.

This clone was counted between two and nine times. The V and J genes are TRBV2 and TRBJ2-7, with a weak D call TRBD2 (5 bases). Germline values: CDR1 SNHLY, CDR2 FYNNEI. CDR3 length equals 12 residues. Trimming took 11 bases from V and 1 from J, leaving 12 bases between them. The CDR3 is CAGKDLSYEQYF. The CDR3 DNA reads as TGTGCCGGGAAGGACTTATCCTACGAGCAGTACTTC.

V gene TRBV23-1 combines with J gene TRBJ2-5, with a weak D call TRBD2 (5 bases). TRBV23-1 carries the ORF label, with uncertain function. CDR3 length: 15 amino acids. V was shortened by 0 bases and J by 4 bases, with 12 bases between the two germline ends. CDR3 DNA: TGCGCCAGCAGTCAATCGAACTGCGGGTCAGAGACCCAGTACTTC. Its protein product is CASSQSNCGSETQYF.

CDR3 protein: CASTLRGAETQYF. CDR3 DNA sequence: TGTGCCAGCACCTTACGGGGCGCGGAGACCCAGTACTTC. The chain combines TRBV5-4 with TRBJ2-5; D assignment may be TRBD1 or TRBD2 (5 bases each). The CDR3 is 13 amino acids. V gave up 6 bases and J gave up 5 bases, with 14 bases separating them. The germline gives CDR1 SGHNT, CDR2 YYREEE (reference sequence).

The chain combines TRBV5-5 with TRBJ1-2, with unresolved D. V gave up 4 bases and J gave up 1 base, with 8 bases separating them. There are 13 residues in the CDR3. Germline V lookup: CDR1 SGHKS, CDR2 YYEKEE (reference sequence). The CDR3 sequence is CASSRGDNYGYTF. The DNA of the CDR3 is TGTGCCAGCAGCCGCGGAGATAACTATGGCTACACCTTC.

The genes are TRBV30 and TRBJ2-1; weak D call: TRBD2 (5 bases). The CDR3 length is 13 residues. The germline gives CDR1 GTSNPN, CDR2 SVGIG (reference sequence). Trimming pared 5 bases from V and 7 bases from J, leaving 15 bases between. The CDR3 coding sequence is TGTGCCTGGGGCGGGCTAGTACGTAATGAGCAGTTCTTC. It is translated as CAWGGLVRNEQFF.

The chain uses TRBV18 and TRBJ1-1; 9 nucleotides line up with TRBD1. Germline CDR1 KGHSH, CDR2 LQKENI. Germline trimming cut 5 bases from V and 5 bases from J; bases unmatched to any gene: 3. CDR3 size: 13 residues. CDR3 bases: TGTGCCAGCTCATCCGGACAGGGGACTGAAGCTTTCTTT. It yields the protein CASSSGQGTEAFF.

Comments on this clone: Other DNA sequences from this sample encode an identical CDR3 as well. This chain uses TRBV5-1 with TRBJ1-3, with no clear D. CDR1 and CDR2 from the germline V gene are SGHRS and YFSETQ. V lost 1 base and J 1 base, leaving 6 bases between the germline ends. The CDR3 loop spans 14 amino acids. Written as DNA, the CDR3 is TGCGCCAGCAGCTTGTCCAGTTCTGGAAACACCATATATTTT. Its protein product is CASSLSSSGNTIYF.

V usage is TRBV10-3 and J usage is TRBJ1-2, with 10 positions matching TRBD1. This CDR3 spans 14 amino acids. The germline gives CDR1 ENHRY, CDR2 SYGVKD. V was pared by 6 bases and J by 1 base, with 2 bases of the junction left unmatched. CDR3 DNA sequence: TGTGCCATCAGGGGACAGGGGAATAACTATGGCTACACCTTC. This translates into CAIRGQGNNYGYTF.

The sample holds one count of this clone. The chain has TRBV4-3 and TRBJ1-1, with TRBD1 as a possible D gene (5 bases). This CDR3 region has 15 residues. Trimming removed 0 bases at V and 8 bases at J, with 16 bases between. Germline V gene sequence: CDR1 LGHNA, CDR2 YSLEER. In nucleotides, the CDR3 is TGCGCCAGCAGCCAAGATCCGGGGGGACCCACCGAAGCTTTCTTT. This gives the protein CASSQDPGGPTEAFF.

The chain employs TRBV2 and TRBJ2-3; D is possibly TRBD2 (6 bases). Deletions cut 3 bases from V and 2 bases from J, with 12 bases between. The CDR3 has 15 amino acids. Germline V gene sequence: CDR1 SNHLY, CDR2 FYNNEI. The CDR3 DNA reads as TGTGCCAGCAGTGAGGGGTGGGGACTCACAGATACGCAGTATTTT. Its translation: CASSEGWGLTDTQYF.

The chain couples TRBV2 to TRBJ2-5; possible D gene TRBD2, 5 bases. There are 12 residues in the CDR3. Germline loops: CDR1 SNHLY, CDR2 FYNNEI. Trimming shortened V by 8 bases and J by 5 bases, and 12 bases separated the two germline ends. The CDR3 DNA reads TGTGCCAGCCTAGCCTCCGGGGAGACCCAGTACTTC. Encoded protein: CASLASGETQYF.

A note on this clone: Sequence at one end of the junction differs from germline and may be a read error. The CDR3 reads CASTEVGASSDTQYF. The CDR3 DNA is TGTGCCAGCACTGAAGTCGGAGCCAGCTCAGATACGCAGTATTTT. This chain uses TRBV6-1 with TRBJ2-3; D not certain. The CDR3 extends over 15 amino acids. The germline V gene encodes CDR1 MNHNS and CDR2 SASEGT.